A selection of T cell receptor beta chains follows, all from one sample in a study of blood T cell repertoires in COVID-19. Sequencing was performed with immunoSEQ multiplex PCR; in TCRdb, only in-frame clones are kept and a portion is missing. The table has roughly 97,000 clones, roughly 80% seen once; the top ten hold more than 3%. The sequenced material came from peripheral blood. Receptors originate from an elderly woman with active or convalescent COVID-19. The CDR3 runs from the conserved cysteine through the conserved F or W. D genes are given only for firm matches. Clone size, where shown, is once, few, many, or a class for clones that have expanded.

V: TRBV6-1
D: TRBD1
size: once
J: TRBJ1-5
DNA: TGTGCCATCCAACACAGGGGAGAGGGTCAGCCCCAGCATTTT
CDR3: CAIQHRGEGQPQHF

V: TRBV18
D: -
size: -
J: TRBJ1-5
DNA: TGTGCCAGCTCACCATCCGGGGGAGGTATTAGGGGCAATCAGCCCCAGCATTTT
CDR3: CASSPSGGGIRGNQPQHF

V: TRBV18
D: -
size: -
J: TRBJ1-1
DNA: TGTGCCAGCTCACCACCGGCTTCGGGTCCGACTGAAGCTTTCTTT
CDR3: CASSPPASGPTEAFF

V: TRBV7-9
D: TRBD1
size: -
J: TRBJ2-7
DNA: TGTGCCAGCAGCTGGGGACAGCCCTACGAGCAGTACTTC
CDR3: CASSWGQPYEQYF

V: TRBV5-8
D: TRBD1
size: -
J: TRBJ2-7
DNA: TGTGCCAGCAGCCCAGCCGGGACAGGGCGAGGGCAGTACTTC
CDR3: CASSPAGTGRGQYF

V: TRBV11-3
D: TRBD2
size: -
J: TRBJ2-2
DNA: TGTGCCAGCAGCCCGGGACTAGAAGGTTCCGGGGAGCTGTTTTTT
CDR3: CASSPGLEGSGELFF

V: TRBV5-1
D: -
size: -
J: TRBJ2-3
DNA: TGCGCCAGCAGCTTGCTAGGGGACACAGATACGCAGTATTTT
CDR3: CASSLLGDTDTQYF

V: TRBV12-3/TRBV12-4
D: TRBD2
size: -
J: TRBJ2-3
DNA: TGTGCCTCGGGGGGGCAGTATTTT
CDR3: CASGGQYF

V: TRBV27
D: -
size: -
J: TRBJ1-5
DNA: TGTGCCAGCAGCCGTAACAGGGAGAATCAGCCCCAGCATTTT
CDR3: CASSRNRENQPQHF

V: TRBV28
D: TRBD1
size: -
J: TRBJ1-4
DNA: TGTGCCAGCAGTTCCCCCCGGGACAGGGATGAAAAACTGTTTTTT
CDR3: CASSSPRDRDEKLFF

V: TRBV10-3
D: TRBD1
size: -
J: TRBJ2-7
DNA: TGTGCCATCGGACGGGACAGGGATTACGAGCAGTACTTC
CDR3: CAIGRDRDYEQYF

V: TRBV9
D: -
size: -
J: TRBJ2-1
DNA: TGTGCCAGCAGCGTAGCTTCTTATAATGAGCAGTTCTTC
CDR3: CASSVASYNEQFF

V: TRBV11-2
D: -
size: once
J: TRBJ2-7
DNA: TGTGCCAGCAGCTTAGGGCCAATCTACGAGCAGTACTTC
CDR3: CASSLGPIYEQYF

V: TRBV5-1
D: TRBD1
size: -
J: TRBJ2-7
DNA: TGCGCCAGCAGCTTGGACGGGACAGGTATCTACGAGCAGTACTTC
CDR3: CASSLDGTGIYEQYF

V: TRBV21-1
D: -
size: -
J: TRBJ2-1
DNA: TGCGCCAGCCGCCGCGGGAGGGGGGGGCACAATGAGCAGTTCTTC
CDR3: CASRRGRGGHNEQFF

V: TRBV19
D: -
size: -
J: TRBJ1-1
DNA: TGTGCCAGTATTAGCAGGGTGGGCACTGAAGCTTTCTTT
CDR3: CASISRVGTEAFF

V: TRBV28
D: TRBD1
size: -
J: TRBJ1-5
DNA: TGTGCCAGCACCCAGACCGGGACAGGGACCCAGCCCCAGCATTTT
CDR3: CASTQTGTGTQPQHF

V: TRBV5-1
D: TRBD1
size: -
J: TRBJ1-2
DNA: TGCGCCAGCAGCGAGGACAGGGCCAACTATGGCTACACCTTC
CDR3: CASSEDRANYGYTF

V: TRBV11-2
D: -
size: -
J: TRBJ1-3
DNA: TGTGCCAGCAGCTCCGGACTCCTGGCGGGGGGGGGAAACACCATATATTTT
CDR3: CASSSGLLAGGGNTIYF

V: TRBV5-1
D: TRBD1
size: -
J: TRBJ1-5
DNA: TGCGCCAGCAGCTCCCAGGGGGACCAGCCCCAGCATTTT
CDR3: CASSSQGDQPQHF

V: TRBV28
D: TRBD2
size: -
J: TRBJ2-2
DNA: TGTGCCAGCACCCTGACTAGCACGAACACCGGGGAGCTGTTTTTT
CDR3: CASTLTSTNTGELFF

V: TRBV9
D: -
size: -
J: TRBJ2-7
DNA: TGTGCCAGCAGCGTAGATCCGGCCACTCTAGGTTACGAGCAGTACTTC
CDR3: CASSVDPATLGYEQYF

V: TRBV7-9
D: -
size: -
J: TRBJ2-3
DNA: TGTGCCAGCAGCTCGGCACTAAGCGAGAACACAGATACGCAGTATTTT
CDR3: CASSSALSENTDTQYF

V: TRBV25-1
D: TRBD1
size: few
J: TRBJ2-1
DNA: TGTGCCAGTACCCGGGACAGGGGGCTCGGGGAGCAGTTCTTC
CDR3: CASTRDRGLGEQFF

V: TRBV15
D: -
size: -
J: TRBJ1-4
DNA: TGTGCCACCAGCAGAGATCTATTTGAAAAACTGTTTTTT
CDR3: CATSRDLFEKLFF

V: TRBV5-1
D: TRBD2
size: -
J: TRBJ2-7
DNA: TGCGCCAGCAGCTTGTATGTCAACAGCGGGGGGGCCTACGAGCAGTACTTC
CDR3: CASSLYVNSGGAYEQYF